The clone carrying this T cell receptor beta chain has a handful of counts. The germline V gene has CDR1 SGHRS and CDR2 YFSETQ. V was clipped by 2 bases and J by 3 bases; unmatched bases: 11. This CDR3 contains 16 residues. These data come from a study of blood T cell repertoires in COVID-19. Across the whole study: There were acute and convalescent COVID-19 samples, and they came from the United States, Italy and Spain. Sources were T cells, B-cell-depleted T cells, or PBMCs; the material itself was cDNA or gDNA.

As originally analysed: Amplification with reference gene primers provided the estimates of nucleated cell counts. The method was immunoSEQ multiplex PCR; TCRdb's version includes in-frame clones alone and lacks a portion of them. D and trimming were read from the DNA, whereas the V and J calls and clone size are those reported in that table. In the table there are 15,000 to 20,000 clones, roughly 89% of which are singletons. Sequencing input: peripheral blood. This receptor was identified in a man in his sixties with active COVID-19. V and J are TRBV5-1 and TRBJ2-7; TRBD2 aligns across 7 bases. The CDR3 region is CASSFGPSSGNYEQYF. The CDR3 DNA reads TGCGCCAGCAGCTTTGGCCCCTCTAGCGGAAACTACGAGCAGTACTTC.